This passage covers 10 T cell receptor beta chains from one sample sequenced in a study of blood T cell repertoires in COVID-19. TCRdb keeps only in-frame clones here, not all; method: immunoSEQ multiplex PCR. The sample shows some 180,000 clones, around four fifths of them seen only once. The sequencing sample was made of peripheral blood. The receptor source for this set is a woman aged 70-85 years who had recovered from COVID-19.

The chain carries TRBV6-6 and TRBJ2-3; 8 bases map to TRBD1. J lost 5 bases, V lost 6 bases, and 13 bases had no gene match. The germline V gene has CDR1 MNHNY and CDR2 SVGAGI (reference sequence). The CDR3 has 16 amino acids. The CDR3 sequence is CASSPTRTGYGDTQYF. DNA of the CDR3: TGTGCCAGCAGCCCAACCCGGACAGGGTATGGAGATACGCAGTATTTT.

The chain combines TRBV5-5 with TRBJ2-5; the match to TRBD2 covers 8 bases. Trimming cost V 4 bases and J 1 base; bases outside gene matches: 6. This CDR3 spans 15 amino acids. Germline V lookup: CDR1 SGHKS, CDR2 YYEKEE (reference sequence). This CDR3 reads CASSLLTSGQETQYF. Here the CDR3 DNA reads TGTGCCAGCAGCCTCCTCACTAGCGGCCAAGAGACCCAGTACTTC.

V gene TRBV9 combines with J gene TRBJ2-7; TRBD1 is a possible D gene (6 bases). The CDR3 consists of 13 residues. The germline V gene has CDR1 SGDLS and CDR2 YYNGEE. Deletions cut 4 bases from V and 2 bases from J, with 10 bases between. The CDR3 is CASSPPGAYEQYF. The CDR3, as DNA: TGTGCCAGCAGCCCCCCAGGGGCCTACGAGCAGTACTTC.

A note on this clone: In the same sample, other DNA sequences code for this CDR3. This chain uses TRBV27 with TRBJ1-2, with D possibly being TRBD1 (5 bases). Trimming took 3 bases from V and 4 from J, leaving 9 bases between them. CDR1 MNHEY and CDR2 SMNVEV come from the germline V gene (reference sequence). This CDR3 is built from 13 residues. The CDR3: CASSLGGRYGYTF. For the CDR3, the DNA is TGTGCCAGCAGTTTGGGGGGTCGCTATGGCTACACCTTC.

In its sample, this clone was seen a few times. The V gene is TRBV5-1, the J gene TRBJ2-7; weak D call: TRBD1 (6 bases). This CDR3 is built from 14 residues. The germline CDR1 and CDR2 sequences are SGHRS and YFSETQ. V dropped 4 bases and J dropped 2 bases, with 13 bases sitting between them. CDR3: CASSPRQVPYEQYF. The CDR3 DNA reads TGCGCCAGCAGCCCCCGACAGGTTCCCTACGAGCAGTACTTC.

The rearrangement joins TRBV30 to TRBJ1-1; TRBD1 agrees at 7 bases. V was pared by 4 bases and J by 5 bases, with 7 bases of the junction left unmatched. The germline gives CDR1 GTSNPN, CDR2 SVGIG (reference sequence). CDR3 length equals 13 residues. This CDR3 is CAWMGGRGTEAFF. The CDR3 nucleotides read TGTGCCTGGATGGGGGGCAGGGGGACTGAAGCTTTCTTT. Together with reference TRBV30 and TRBJ1-1, the CDR3 gives the full variable domain: SQTIHQWPATLVQPVGSPLSLECTVEGTSNPNLYWYRQAAGRGLQLLFYSVGIGQISSEVPQNLSASRPQDRQFILSSKKLLLSDSGFYLCAWMGGRGTEAFFGQGTRLTVV.

The rearrangement joins TRBV5-4 to TRBJ1-1; D is unresolved. CDR3 size: 15 residues. Trimming took off 4 bases at V and 1 base at J, with 14 bases between the two ends. The V gene's germline CDR1 is SGHNT and CDR2 YYREEE (reference sequence). Written as DNA, the CDR3 is TGTGCCAGCAGCCCTGACATCTCCCCGAACACTGAAGCTTTCTTT. This sequence encodes CASSPDISPNTEAFF.

V gene TRBV4-1 combines with J gene TRBJ2-3; perhaps TRBD2 as D (6 bases). This CDR3 comprises 18 residues. With 4 bases removed from V and 1 base from J, the gap between germline ends came to 21 bases. Germline V gives CDR1 MGHRA, CDR2 YSYEKL. The CDR3 reads CASSPTRGRLVGTDTQYF. In DNA, the CDR3 is TGCGCCAGCAGCCCTACCCGAGGGCGACTAGTCGGCACAGATACGCAGTATTTT.

The chain links TRBV7-6 to TRBJ2-7; 9 bases line up with TRBD1. The J segment lost 2 bases and the V segment lost 4 bases, leaving 6 bases of the junction unmatched. Germline assignment: CDR1 SGHVS and CDR2 FNYEAQ. CDR3 length: 15 amino acids. CDR3 loop: CASSYRDRAAYEQYF. DNA of the CDR3: TGTGCCAGCAGCTACCGGGACAGGGCTGCCTACGAGCAGTACTTC.

The table lists this clone with a few counts. The chain couples TRBV19 to TRBJ1-1, with 7 bases fitting TRBD1. The CDR3 runs to 15 residues. The V gene's germline CDR1 is LNHDA and CDR2 SQIVND (reference sequence). V dropped 3 bases and J dropped 3; count of bases not matched to a gene: 7. The chain's CDR3 is CASSIGQGGDTEAFF. The CDR3 nucleotides read TGTGCCAGTAGTATCGGCCAGGGGGGAGACACTGAAGCTTTCTTT.